One TCR beta chain is described in this entry. CDR3 length: 15 amino acids. Germline trimming cut 2 bases from V and 6 bases from J; bases unmatched to any gene: 3. Germline lookup yields CDR1 SGHNT and CDR2 YENEEA. The table came from immunoSEQ multiplex PCR; TCRdb's copy has only in-frame clones and leaves some out. Of fewer than 200,000 clones listed, less than 90% are singletons. The Seattle patients joined while their infection was active and were tracked longitudinally afterward. The data were taken from a study of blood T cell repertoires in COVID-19. Overall study: Sample material is recorded as cDNA or gDNA derived from T cells, B-cell-depleted T cells, or PBMCs.

The specimen sequenced was peripheral blood. The chain uses TRBV11-3 and TRBJ2-1, with 11 nucleotides matching TRBD2. This clonotype was sampled from an older woman with COVID-19, enrolled during active disease. CDR3 sequence reads: CASSLLAGGINEQFF. As DNA, the CDR3 is TGTGCCAGCAGCTTACTAGCGGGAGGAATCAATGAGCAGTTCTTC.